This TCR beta chain emerged from a study of CD4 T cell repertoires in COVID-19. Per germline, CDR1 MNHEY and CDR2 SVGAGI. V lost 7 bases to trimming and J lost 2 bases, with 10 bases between them. This CDR3 spans 13 amino acids. With respect to this clone: Its antigen is as yet unknown.

Data came from immunoSEQ multiplex PCR; TCRdb stores just in-frame clones and leaves some out. The repertoire has about 75,000 clones, about 83% of them found once; the top ten carry roughly 0.58%. Findings of the study overall: Two or all three memory subsets shared several highly expanded SARS-CoV-2-reactive clonotypes.

Donors had recovered from mild-to-severe COVID-19. These memory T cells were uncultured and sequenced directly after ex vivo isolation. The genes are TRBV6-5 and TRBJ2-3, with TRBD1 as a possible D gene (5 bases). The sequence was obtained from a human donor who had COVID-19. Sequenced material: CD4+ T cells from peripheral blood, taken after recovery from COVID-19. CDR3 residues: CASKGANTDTQYF. The CDR3 region has the DNA TGTGCCAGCAAAGGGGCCAACACAGATACGCAGTATTTT.